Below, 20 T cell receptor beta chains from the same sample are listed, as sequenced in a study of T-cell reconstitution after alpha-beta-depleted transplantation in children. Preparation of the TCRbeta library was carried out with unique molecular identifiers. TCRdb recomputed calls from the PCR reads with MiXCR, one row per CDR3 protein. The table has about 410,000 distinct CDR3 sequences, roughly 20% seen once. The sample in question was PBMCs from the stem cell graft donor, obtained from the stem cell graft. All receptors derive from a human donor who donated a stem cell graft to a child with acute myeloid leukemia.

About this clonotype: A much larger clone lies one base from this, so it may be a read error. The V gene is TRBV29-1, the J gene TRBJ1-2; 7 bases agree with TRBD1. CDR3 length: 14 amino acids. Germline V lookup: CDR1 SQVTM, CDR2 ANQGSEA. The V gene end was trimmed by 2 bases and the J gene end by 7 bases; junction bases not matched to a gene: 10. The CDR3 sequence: CSVEIDRAGRGYTF. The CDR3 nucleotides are TGCAGCGTTGAAATCGACAGGGCTGGGCGTGGCTACACCTTC. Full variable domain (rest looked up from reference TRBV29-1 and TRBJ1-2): SAVISQKPSRDICQRGTSLTIQCQVDSQVTMMFWYRQQPGQSLTLIATANQGSEATYESGFVIDKFPISRPNLTFSTLTVSNMSPEDSSIYLCSVEIDRAGRGYTFGSGTRLTVV.

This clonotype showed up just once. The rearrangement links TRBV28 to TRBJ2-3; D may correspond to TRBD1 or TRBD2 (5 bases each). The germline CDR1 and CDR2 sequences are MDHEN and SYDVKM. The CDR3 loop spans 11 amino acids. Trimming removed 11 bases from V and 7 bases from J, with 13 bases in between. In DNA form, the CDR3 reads TGTGCCTGGGCGAGGGGCTATACGCAGTATTTT. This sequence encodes CAWARGYTQYF.

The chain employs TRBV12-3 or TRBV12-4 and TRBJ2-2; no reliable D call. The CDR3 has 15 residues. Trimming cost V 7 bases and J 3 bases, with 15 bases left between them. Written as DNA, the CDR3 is TGTGCCAGCACCCCGGGCGGCACCTACACCGGGGAGCTGTTTTTT. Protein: CASTPGGTYTGELFF.

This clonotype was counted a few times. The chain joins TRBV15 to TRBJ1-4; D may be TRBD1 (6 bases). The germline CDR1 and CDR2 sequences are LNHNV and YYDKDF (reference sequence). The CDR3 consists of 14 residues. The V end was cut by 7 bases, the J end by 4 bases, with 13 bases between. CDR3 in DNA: TGTGCCACCACCCCGGACAGAGTTAATGAAAAACTGTTTTTT. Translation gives CATTPDRVNEKLFF. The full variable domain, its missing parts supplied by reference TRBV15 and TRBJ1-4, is DAMVIQNPRYQVTQFGKPVTLSCSQTLNHNVMYWYQQKSSQAPKLLFHYYDKDFNNEADTPDNFQSRRPNTSFCFLDIRSPGLGDTAMYLCATTPDRVNEKLFFGSGTQLSVL.

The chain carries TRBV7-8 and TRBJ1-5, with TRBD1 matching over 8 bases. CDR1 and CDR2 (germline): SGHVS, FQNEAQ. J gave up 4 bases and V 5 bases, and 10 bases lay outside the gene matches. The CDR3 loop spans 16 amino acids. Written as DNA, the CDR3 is TGTGCCAGCAGCACCACCCGGACAGGGAGAAATCAGCCCCAGCATTTT. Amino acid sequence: CASSTTRTGRNQPQHF.

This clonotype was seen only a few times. The DNA for the CDR3 is TGTGCCAGCAGATTAGGGGCAGGTGAGCAGTTCTTC. Its translation is CASRLGAGEQFF. The rearrangement joins TRBV3-1 to TRBJ2-1; D may be TRBD1 (5 bases). Trimming took 6 bases from V and 9 from J, leaving 12 bases between them. The CDR3 covers 12 residues. CDR1 is LGHDT, CDR2 YNNKEL, per germline (reference sequence).

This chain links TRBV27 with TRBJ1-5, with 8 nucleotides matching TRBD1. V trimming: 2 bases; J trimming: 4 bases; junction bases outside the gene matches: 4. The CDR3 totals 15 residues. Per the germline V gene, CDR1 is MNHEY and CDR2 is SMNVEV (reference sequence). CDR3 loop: CASSLLRTGNQPQHF. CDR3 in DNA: TGTGCCAGCAGTTTACTCAGGACAGGGAATCAGCCCCAGCATTTT.

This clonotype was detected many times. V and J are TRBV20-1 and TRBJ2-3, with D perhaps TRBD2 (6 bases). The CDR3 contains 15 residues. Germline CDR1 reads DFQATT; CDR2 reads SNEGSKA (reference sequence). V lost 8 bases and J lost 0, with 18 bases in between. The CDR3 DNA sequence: TGCAGTATGAGCAGGGCGGGACCCAGCACAGATACGCAGTATTTT. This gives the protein CSMSRAGPSTDTQYF.

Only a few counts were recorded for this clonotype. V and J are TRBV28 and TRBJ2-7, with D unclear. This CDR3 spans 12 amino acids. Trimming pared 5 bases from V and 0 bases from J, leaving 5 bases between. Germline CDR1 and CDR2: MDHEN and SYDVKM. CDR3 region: CASSMGSYEQYF. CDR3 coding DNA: TGTGCCAGCAGTATGGGCTCCTACGAGCAGTACTTC.

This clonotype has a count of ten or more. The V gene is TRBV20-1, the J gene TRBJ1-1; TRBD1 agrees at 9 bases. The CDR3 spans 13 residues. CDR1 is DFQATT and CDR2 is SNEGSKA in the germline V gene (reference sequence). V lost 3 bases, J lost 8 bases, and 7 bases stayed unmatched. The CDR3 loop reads CSASNTGGSEAFF. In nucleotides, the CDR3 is TGCAGTGCTAGTAACACAGGGGGCTCCGAAGCTTTCTTT.

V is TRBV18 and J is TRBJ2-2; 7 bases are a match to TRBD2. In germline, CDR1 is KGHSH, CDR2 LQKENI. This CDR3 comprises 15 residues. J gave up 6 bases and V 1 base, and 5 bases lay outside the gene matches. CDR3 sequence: CASSPRSGIPGELFF. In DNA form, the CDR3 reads TGTGCCAGCTCACCACGAAGCGGGATCCCCGGGGAGCTGTTTTTT.

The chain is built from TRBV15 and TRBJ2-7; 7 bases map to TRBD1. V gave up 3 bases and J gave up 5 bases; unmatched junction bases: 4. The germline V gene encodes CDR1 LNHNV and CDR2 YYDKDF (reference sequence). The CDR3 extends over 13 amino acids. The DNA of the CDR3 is TGTGCCACCAGCAGGACAGGGACCCACGAGCAGTACTTC. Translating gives CATSRTGTHEQYF.

CDR3 region: CASSVTNQGGDTQYF. CDR3 coding DNA: TGTGCCAGCAGCGTCACGAATCAGGGTGGAGATACGCAGTATTTT. This rearrangement joins TRBV9 to TRBJ2-3; TRBD1 is a possible D gene (5 bases). There are 15 residues in the CDR3. Germline CDR1 reads SGDLS; CDR2 reads YYNGEE. Trimming left V 2 bases short and J 5 bases short, with 15 bases between. Based on the CDR3 plus reference TRBV9 and TRBJ2-3, the full variable domain is DSGVTQTPKHLITATGQRVTLRCSPRSGDLSVYWYQQSLDQGLQFLIQYYNGEERAKGNILERFSAQQFPDLHSELNLSSLELGDSALYFCASSVTNQGGDTQYFGPGTRLTVL.

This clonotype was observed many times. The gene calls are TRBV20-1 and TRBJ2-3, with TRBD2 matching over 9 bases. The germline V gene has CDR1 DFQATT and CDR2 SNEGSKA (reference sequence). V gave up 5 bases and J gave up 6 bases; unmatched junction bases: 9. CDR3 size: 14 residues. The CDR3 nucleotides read TGCAGTGCTCAGTCAGGGACTAGCCGCGATACGCAGTATTTT. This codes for CSAQSGTSRDTQYF.

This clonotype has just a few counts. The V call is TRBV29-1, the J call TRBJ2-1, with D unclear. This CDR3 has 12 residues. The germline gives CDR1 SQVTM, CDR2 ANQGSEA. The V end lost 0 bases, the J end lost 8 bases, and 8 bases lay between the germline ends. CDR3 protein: CSVEEGVDEQFF. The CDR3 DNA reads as TGCAGCGTTGAAGAGGGTGTCGATGAGCAGTTCTTC.

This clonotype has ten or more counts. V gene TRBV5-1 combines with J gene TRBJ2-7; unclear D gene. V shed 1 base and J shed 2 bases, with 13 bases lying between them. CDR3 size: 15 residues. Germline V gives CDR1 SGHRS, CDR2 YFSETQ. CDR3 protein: CASSLQSQIAYEQYF. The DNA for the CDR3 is TGCGCCAGCAGCTTGCAGTCGCAGATTGCCTACGAGCAGTACTTC.

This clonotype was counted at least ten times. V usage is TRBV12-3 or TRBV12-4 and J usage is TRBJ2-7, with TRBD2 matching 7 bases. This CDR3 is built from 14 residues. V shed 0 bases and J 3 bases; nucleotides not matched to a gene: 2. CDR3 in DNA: TGTGCCAGCAGTTTAGCGGGAGGGCTCTACGAGCAGTACTTC. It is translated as CASSLAGGLYEQYF.

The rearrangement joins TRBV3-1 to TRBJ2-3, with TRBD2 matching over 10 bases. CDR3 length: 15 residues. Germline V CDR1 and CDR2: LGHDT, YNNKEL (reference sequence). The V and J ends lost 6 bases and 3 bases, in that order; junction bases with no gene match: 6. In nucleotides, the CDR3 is TGTGCCAGCAGGCTCAGCGGGAGGGCGACAGATACGCAGTATTTT. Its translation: CASRLSGRATDTQYF.

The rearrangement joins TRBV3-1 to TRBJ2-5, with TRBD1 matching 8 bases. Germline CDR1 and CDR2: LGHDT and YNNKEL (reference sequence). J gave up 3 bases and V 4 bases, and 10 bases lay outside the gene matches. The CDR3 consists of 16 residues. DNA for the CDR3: TGTGCCAGCAGCCCACCCACCCCGGGACAGGAAGAGACCCAGTACTTC. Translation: CASSPPTPGQEETQYF.

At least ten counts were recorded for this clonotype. The CDR3 region is CASSPVLGGERRTGELFF. The CDR3, as DNA: TGTGCCAGCAGCCCGGTACTAGGGGGGGAGAGGAGAACCGGGGAGCTGTTTTTT. The chain recombines TRBV4-2 with TRBJ2-2, with D maybe TRBD2 (7 bases). Germline V gene lookup returns CDR1 LGHNA and CDR2 YNFKEQ. The CDR3 is made up of 18 amino acids. V lost 4 bases, J lost 5 bases, and 23 bases lay in between.